This TCR beta chain appears in the sequencing data of a study of T cell responses to AZD1222 COVID-19 vaccine. Study results and limitations: Baseline testing showed seropositivity in only six AZD1222 recipients. Spike-specific TCR repertoires showed rising breadth and depth after two AZD1222 doses. Regions left unmutated in variants are reportedly the target of nearly half of spike-specific TCRs. The donors showed a predominance of white British ancestry and of females, with possible underestimation of clonal diversity.

As regards this clone: Its antigen is currently unknown.

Clones were sequenced by immunoSEQ multiplex PCR, and TCRdb holds only the in-frame ones, with some missing. The sample carries around 120,000 clones, about 95% recorded once. This TCR was sampled from an adult in good health. The starting material was peripheral blood, obtained on day 0 of AZD1222 vaccination.

The CDR3 spells CASSFSDISYEQYF. The CDR3 nucleotides are TGTGCCAGCAGCTTTTCTGACATTTCCTACGAGCAGTACTTC. The gene calls are TRBV7-2 and TRBJ2-7; D is uncertain. CDR1 is SGHTA, CDR2 FQGNSA, per germline. Trimming left V 3 bases short and J 1 base short, with 10 bases between. The CDR3 contains 14 residues.